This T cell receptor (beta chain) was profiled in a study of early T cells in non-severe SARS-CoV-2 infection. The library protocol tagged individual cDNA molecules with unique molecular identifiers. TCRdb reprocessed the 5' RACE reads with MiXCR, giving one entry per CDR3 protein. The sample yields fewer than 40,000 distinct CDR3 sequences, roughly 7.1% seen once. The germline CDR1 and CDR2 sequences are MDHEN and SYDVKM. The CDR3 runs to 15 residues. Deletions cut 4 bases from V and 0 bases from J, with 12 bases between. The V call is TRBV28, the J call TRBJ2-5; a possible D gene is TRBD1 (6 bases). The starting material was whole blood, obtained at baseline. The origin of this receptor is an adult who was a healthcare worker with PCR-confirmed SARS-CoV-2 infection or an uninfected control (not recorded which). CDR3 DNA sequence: TGTGCCAGCAGTTCAGGGGATGGGGACCAAGAGACCCAGTACTTC. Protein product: CASSSGDGDQETQYF. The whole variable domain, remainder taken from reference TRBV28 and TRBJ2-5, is DVKVTQSSRYLVKRTGEKVFLECVQDMDHENMFWYRQDPGLGLRLIYFSYDVKMKEKGDIPEGYSVSREKKERFSLILESASTNQTSMYLCASSSGDGDQETQYFGPGTRLLVL.